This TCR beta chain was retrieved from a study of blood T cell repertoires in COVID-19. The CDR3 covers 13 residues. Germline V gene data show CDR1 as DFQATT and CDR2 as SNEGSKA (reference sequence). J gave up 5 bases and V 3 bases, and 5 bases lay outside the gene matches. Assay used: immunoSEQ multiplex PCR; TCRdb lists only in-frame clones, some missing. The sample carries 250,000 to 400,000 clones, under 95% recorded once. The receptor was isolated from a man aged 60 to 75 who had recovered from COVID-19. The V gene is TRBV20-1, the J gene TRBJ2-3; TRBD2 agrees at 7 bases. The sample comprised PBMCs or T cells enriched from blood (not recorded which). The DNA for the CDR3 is TGCAGTGCTAGTGCGGGAGACGGAGATACGCAGTATTTT. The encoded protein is CSASAGDGDTQYF.